The rows below give T cell receptor beta chains drawn from one sample of a study of T cell repertoires in cytomegalovirus infection. These TCRs' antigens remain unknown. TCRdb independently ran MiXCR on the reads; one entry per CDR3 protein. Among 340,000 or so distinct CDR3 sequences listed, roughly 25% were seen once. The specimen was cultured PBMCs, collected from culture after CMV antigen stimulation. These receptors were collected from a human donor in good health (CMV status not recorded). Some clones in this sample may be carry-over from other donors' samples. Each CDR3 is given with its conserved first and last residue. A D gene is named only where the DNA matches it firmly. Size values are once, few and many counts, or a class for expanded clones, and some rows have none.

TRBV7-9	TRBJ1-2	few	-	TGTGCCAGCAGCCTATCATCAGGGGAGCCTAACTATGGCTACACCTTC	CASSLSSGEPNYGYTF
TRBV2	TRBJ2-5	-	-	TGTGCCAGCAGTGTACAAGGGGAGACCCAGTACTTC	CASSVQGETQYF
TRBV4-1	TRBJ2-1	-	TRBD2	TGCGCCAGCAGCCAAGATTCAGGCACTAGCGGGACCAATGAGCAGTTCTTC	CASSQDSGTSGTNEQFF
TRBV29-1	TRBJ1-5	many	TRBD1	TGCAGCGTTGAGATAGGGGGCGAGGAGCCCCAGCATTTT	CSVEIGGEEPQHF
TRBV12-5	TRBJ2-3	few	-	TGTGCTAGTGGTTTGTCGACAGATACGCAGTATTTT	CASGLSTDTQYF
TRBV7-9	TRBJ2-1	-	-	TGTGCCAGCAGCTCACACCCCGGACAGAAAGGACACAATGAGCAGTTCTTC	CASSSHPGQKGHNEQFF
TRBV4-3	TRBJ2-1	-	-	TGCGCCAGCAGCCAATACACTGGGAGCAGCTCCTACAATGAGCAGTTCTTC	CASSQYTGSSSYNEQFF
TRBV18	TRBJ1-2	-	-	TGTGCCAGCTCAACATACACGAGTTCTAACTATGGCTACACCTTC	CASSTYTSSNYGYTF
TRBV10-3	TRBJ1-1	few	-	TGTGCCATCAGTCCAGGGGTCATGAACACTGAAGCTTTCTTT	CAISPGVMNTEAFF
TRBV18	TRBJ2-7	few	-	TGTGCCAGCTCACCATTAGAGGAGTCCGAGCAGTACTTC	CASSPLEESEQYF
TRBV27	TRBJ2-1	-	TRBD2	TGTGCCAGCAGTCGACTAGCGGGAGACCCCTACAATGAGCAGTTCTTC	CASSRLAGDPYNEQFF
TRBV28	TRBJ2-2	-	TRBD1	TGTGCCAGCAGTGGGCCGGGACAGGGAGGGTTTTTT	CASSGPGQGGFF
TRBV19	TRBJ2-1	few	TRBD2	TGTGCCAGTAGTAAGATTCTAGCGGGAGGGCCCGGGGCCAATGAGCAGTTCTTC	CASSKILAGGPGANEQFF
TRBV12-3/TRBV12-4	TRBJ2-3	few	-	TGTGCCAGCAGAACGAGAAACACAGATACGCAGTATTTT	CASRTRNTDTQYF
TRBV11-3	TRBJ1-6	many	-	TGTGCCAGCAGCTTAGGCCACAGCCTCTATAATTCACCCCTCCACTTT	CASSLGHSLYNSPLHF
TRBV6-5	TRBJ1-5	-	-	TGTGCCAGCAGAGGTAGAGCCATACCGTATAGCAATCAGCCCCAGCATTTT	CASRGRAIPYSNQPQHF
TRBV7-2	TRBJ2-1	few	-	TGTGCCAGCAGCGGGCGGTCCTACAATGAGCAGTTCTTC	CASSGRSYNEQFF
TRBV7-2	TRBJ2-3	-	-	TGTGCCAGCAAGAAACAGGGTAGAACAGATACGCAGTATTTT	CASKKQGRTDTQYF
TRBV7-9	TRBJ2-2	few	TRBD2	TGTGCCAGCAGCTCAAGGACTAGCGGGAGCCTGAACACCGGGGAGCTGTTTTTT	CASSSRTSGSLNTGELFF
TRBV28	TRBJ2-7	many	-	TGTGCCAGCAGTTCGCCGGGTTCGGGGTATACCTACGAGCAGTACTTC	CASSSPGSGYTYEQYF
TRBV6-2/TRBV6-3	TRBJ1-2	-	-	TGTGCCAGCAGTAAGTCGGAGGCACTCCGATTGGAAAACTATGGCTACACCTTC	CASSKSEALRLENYGYTF
TRBV7-8	TRBJ2-1	many	TRBD2	TGTGCCAGCAGCTTACCCCTAGCGGGAGGGCCAGTGGATGAGCAGTTCTTC	CASSLPLAGGPVDEQFF
TRBV14	TRBJ1-2	few	-	TGTGCCAGCAGCCAAGATTTACAGTATGGCTACACCTTC	CASSQDLQYGYTF
TRBV7-2	TRBJ1-2	few	-	TGTGCCAGCAGCTTAGTCGGAGGGCTCGAGTCTGGCTACACCTTC	CASSLVGGLESGYTF
TRBV7-2	TRBJ2-2	many	-	TGTGCCAGCACCTTAGCCGGGACATACACCGGGGAGCTGTTTTTT	CASTLAGTYTGELFF
TRBV5-1	TRBJ2-3	few	-	TGCGCCAGCAGCGGGAGGATCCAGGGAGAGTTAGCCCGCACAGATACGCAGTATTTT	CASSGRIQGELARTDTQYF
TRBV7-2	TRBJ2-7	many	-	TGTGCCAGCAGCTTCGCTCAGGGGCCCTACGAGCAGTACTTC	CASSFAQGPYEQYF
TRBV6-5	TRBJ1-3	-	-	TGTGCCAGCAGTTACTCGAGGTCGGGAAACACCATATATTTT	CASSYSRSGNTIYF
TRBV4-3	TRBJ2-2	-	-	TGCGCCAGCAATCAGGGGTTGAACACCGGGGAGCTGTTTTTT	CASNQGLNTGELFF
TRBV20-1	TRBJ1-6	-	TRBD1	TGCAGTGCTAGAGACAGGGGGAATTCACCCCTCCACTTT	CSARDRGNSPLHF
TRBV19	TRBJ2-7	few	-	TGTGCCAGTACCGGGACCGGAACCTACGAGCAGTACTTC	CASTGTGTYEQYF
TRBV5-4	TRBJ1-3	-	-	TGTGCCAGCAGCTTGGGGAGACTTGGAAACACCATATATTTT	CASSLGRLGNTIYF
TRBV19	TRBJ2-3	many	-	TGTGCCAGTAGTACCATGACCTCGACAGAAACAGATACGCAGTATTTT	CASSTMTSTETDTQYF
TRBV30	TRBJ2-5	-	-	TGTGCCTGGAGTGTACCGGGGGGCCCTAACCAAGAGACCCAGTACTTC	CAWSVPGGPNQETQYF
TRBV28	TRBJ2-2	-	-	TGTGCCAGCAGTATAAGGACAGTTAACACCGGGGAGCTGTTTTTT	CASSIRTVNTGELFF
TRBV23-1	TRBJ2-5	-	-	TGCGCCAGCAGTTACGCAGTCGCAAAAGAGACCCAGTACTTC	CASSYAVAKETQYF
TRBV7-2	TRBJ2-2	-	-	TGTGCCAGCGGCCTCGGCATTCCCGCCGGGGAGCTGTTTTTT	CASGLGIPAGELFF
TRBV11-2	TRBJ2-5	many	TRBD2	TGTGCCAGCAGCTCACCACCAGGGATGGGGGGGGAGACCCAGTACTTC	CASSSPPGMGGETQYF
TRBV5-5	TRBJ2-5	many	TRBD2	TGTGCCAGCAGCAAAACCGGGACTAGCGAGACCCAGTACTTC	CASSKTGTSETQYF
TRBV7-9	TRBJ2-2	many	-	TGTGCCAGCAGCTTACTTACAGAATCATTTACGAACACCGGGGAGCTGTTTTTT	CASSLLTESFTNTGELFF
TRBV7-2	TRBJ1-1	many	TRBD1	TGTGCCAGCAGCATAACAGGGGTCACTGAAGCTTTCTTT	CASSITGVTEAFF
TRBV28	TRBJ2-4	-	-	TGTGCCAGCAGCTCCGCAGGGGTCAAAAACATTCAGTACTTC	CASSSAGVKNIQYF
TRBV2	TRBJ2-2	-	TRBD1	TGTGCCAGCAGTGAGGGCAGGGGGCAGACCGGGGAGCTGTTTTTT	CASSEGRGQTGELFF
TRBV6-6	TRBJ2-5	-	-	TGTGCCAGCACCCAGGGGAGCTTGGGGGAGACCCAGTACTTC	CASTQGSLGETQYF
TRBV18	TRBJ1-6	-	-	TGTGCCAGCTCACCAAAACAGCCCGGGGCTTCACCCCTCCACTTT	CASSPKQPGASPLHF
TRBV12-3/TRBV12-4	TRBJ2-1	-	-	TGTGCCAGCAGTGGACAAGACGCCTACAATGAGCAGTTCTTC	CASSGQDAYNEQFF
TRBV20-1	TRBJ2-2	-	TRBD2	TGCAGTGCTAGAGATCCTGGGGCTAGCGGGAGTTTCTACACCGGGGAGCTGTTTTTT	CSARDPGASGSFYTGELFF
TRBV7-2	TRBJ2-1	many	-	TGTGCCAGCAGCTCCCCCTCCTACAATGAGCAGTTCTTC	CASSSPSYNEQFF
TRBV7-9	TRBJ1-1	-	-	TGTGCCAGCAGCCAACGCCGGGCAGGGTTGAACACTGAAGCTTTCTTT	CASSQRRAGLNTEAFF
TRBV7-2	TRBJ2-5	many	TRBD2	TGTGCCAGCAGCTTTCAAACCGGCGGGGGAGAGACCCAGTACTTC	CASSFQTGGGETQYF